This T cell receptor (beta chain) was sequenced during a study of cytotoxic CD8 clonotypes in ibrutinib-treated CLL. Looking at the study overall: Included were approximately ten relapsed/refractory and over 14 treatment-naive patients, of whom fewer than 18 were IGHV unmutated. Whole-study findings and limits: Different sampling times were used for sustained-remission and progressing patients.

This clone was recorded only once. Its antigen is unknown. Depth targeted 1 in 200,000 to 1 in 1 million T cells, averaging roughly 9.7x coverage per clonotype. Sequencing was performed with immunoSEQ multiplex PCR; in TCRdb, only in-frame clones are kept and a portion is missing. The data show 110,000 to 150,000 clones, around three quarters seen once. The CDR3 runs 13 residues. V was cut by 3 bases and J by 9 bases, with 12 bases left in between. CDR1 is MNHEY and CDR2 is SMNVEV in the germline V gene (reference sequence). The TCR was taken from a human donor with chronic lymphocytic leukemia. This chain joins TRBV27 and TRBJ1-5, with unresolved D. The material sequenced was PBMCs, taken after 12 months of ibrutinib treatment. For the CDR3, the DNA is TGTGCCAGCAGTTTCTCTATATCTGGGCCCCAGCATTTT. Its translation is CASSFSISGPQHF.